The rows below give T cell receptor beta chains drawn from one sample of a study of control samples from healthy donors and cancer patients. Repertoires were generated with immunoSEQ multiplex PCR, while TCRdb's copy carries only in-frame clones and drops some. The table records around 83,000 clones, over 85% of them present only once. The sample taken for sequencing was PBMCs. The receptors originated from a woman aged 40 to 50 with lung cancer. The CDR3 runs from the conserved cysteine through the conserved F or W. D genes are given only for firm matches. Where a row states a size, it is once, few, many or the class of an expanded clone; other rows omit it.

>NA|NA|TRBJ2-3|TRBV2
TGTGCCAGCAGTGACGCGCACAGTGGCGCTAATACGCAGTATTTT
CASSDAHSGANTQYF
>TRBD2|once|TRBJ2-7|TRBV11-2
TGTGCCAGCAGCGCCGGGACTAGCGGCTTCTACGAGCAGTACTTC
CASSAGTSGFYEQYF
>TRBD1|NA|TRBJ1-1|TRBV6-5
TGTGCCAGCAGTCCCCAGGGACAGTTCGAAGCTTTCTTT
CASSPQGQFEAFF
>TRBD1|NA|TRBJ2-7|TRBV7-2
TGTGCCAGCAGCTCCGGACAGGGGATTACCTACGAGCAGTACTTC
CASSSGQGITYEQYF
>NA|NA|TRBJ2-7|TRBV6-6
TGTGCCAGCAGTCCCGCTCCCTCCTACGAGCAGTACTTC
CASSPAPSYEQYF
>NA|NA|TRBJ1-1|TRBV12-3/TRBV12-4
TGTGCCAGCAGCCCTCCCAACACTGAAGCTTTCTTT
CASSPPNTEAFF
>TRBD2|NA|TRBJ2-1|TRBV11-3
TGTGCCAGCAGCCCATGGGGGGGTAGGGGCGACAATGAGCAGTTCTTC
CASSPWGGRGDNEQFF
>TRBD1|NA|TRBJ2-7|TRBV12-3/TRBV12-4
TGTGCCAGCAGTCACGGACAGGGAGGGCAGTACTTC
CASSHGQGGQYF
>NA|NA|TRBJ1-1|TRBV6-5
TGTGCCAGCAGTTCAGGATGGGGTGGCACTGAAGCTTTCTTT
CASSSGWGGTEAFF
>NA|NA|TRBJ1-4|TRBV5-1
TGCGCCAGCAGCTTGGAAGCAACTAATGAAAAACTGTTTTTT
CASSLEATNEKLFF
>NA|NA|TRBJ1-5|TRBV7-9
TGTGCCAGCAGCTCCCTCGTAGAGCCCCAGCATTTT
CASSSLVEPQHF
>NA|NA|TRBJ1-1|TRBV6-5
TGTGCCAGCAGTTACTCGGCAGGGGCGGGCACTGAAGCTTTCTTT
CASSYSAGAGTEAFF
>TRBD2|NA|TRBJ2-1|TRBV5-6
TGTGCCAGCAGATCTAGCGGGGGGGCCAGGGATGAGCAGTTCTTC
CASRSSGGARDEQFF
>TRBD2|NA|TRBJ2-3|TRBV7-2
TGTGCCAGCAGCCGGGGGGGGCTTGGGACAGATACGCAGTATTTT
CASSRGGLGTDTQYF
>TRBD1|NA|TRBJ2-5|TRBV19
TGTGCCAGTAGCACTGGACAGGGGGGTCAAGAGACCCAGTACTTC
CASSTGQGGQETQYF
>NA|NA|TRBJ2-1|TRBV5-4
TGTGCCAGCAGCGTACAGGGCTCCTACAATGAGCAGTTCTTC
CASSVQGSYNEQFF
>NA|NA|TRBJ1-6|TRBV5-6
TGTGCCAGCGACGACTGGAACTCCTATAATTCACCCCTCCACTTT
CASDDWNSYNSPLHF
>NA|NA|TRBJ2-3|TRBV30
TGTGCCCGGGGGACGAGGGGTAGCACAGATACGCAGTATTTT
CARGTRGSTDTQYF
>NA|once|TRBJ1-1|TRBV5-6
TGTGCCAGCAGGTTCTTAAGGGGAAGTTTGCAGAACACTGAAGCTTTCTTT
CASRFLRGSLQNTEAFF
>NA|NA|TRBJ1-1|TRBV6-5
TGTGCCAGCAGCAAAAACCAGAACACTGAAGCTTTCTTT
CASSKNQNTEAFF
>NA|few|TRBJ1-1|TRBV7-9
TGTGCCAGCAGCGTGGGGTGGGTCGCTGAAGCTTTCTTT
CASSVGWVAEAFF
>NA|NA|TRBJ2-7|TRBV28
TGTGCCAGCAGTTTGCCTAGCTCCTACGAGCAGTACTTC
CASSLPSSYEQYF
>NA|NA|TRBJ2-6|TRBV6-1
TGTGCCAGCAGTGAGTGGCAGGGGGGTAGTCCTGGGGCCAACGTCCTGACTTTC
CASSEWQGGSPGANVLTF
>NA|NA|TRBJ2-7|TRBV7-8
TGTGCCAGCAGCATACTCCGGGACGGAGGGGAGCAGTACTTC
CASSILRDGGEQYF
>NA|NA|TRBJ2-1|TRBV7-6
TGTGCCAGCGGGCCAGGGGGGGGCATTGGGGATGAGCAGTTCTTC
CASGPGGGIGDEQFF
>NA|NA|TRBJ1-2|TRBV14
TGTGCCAGCAGCTCGAGGTCAGACTATGGCTACACCTTC
CASSSRSDYGYTF
>NA|NA|TRBJ1-3|TRBV5-1
TGCGCCAGCAGCCCATCGACGGTGAACACCATATATTTT
CASSPSTVNTIYF
>NA|NA|TRBJ2-1|TRBV7-2
TGTGCCAGCAGAGTAGCAGCAGGTAATGAGCAGTTCTTC
CASRVAAGNEQFF
>NA|few|TRBJ2-7|TRBV2
TGTGCCAGCAGTGAGCGGGGGCGTATCTACGAGCAGTACTTC
CASSERGRIYEQYF
>NA|NA|TRBJ1-1|TRBV19
TGTGCCAGTAGTCCACGGGACGGGAACACTGAAGCTTTCTTT
CASSPRDGNTEAFF
>NA|NA|TRBJ1-1|TRBV10-3
TGTGCCATCAGTGAGACTGCTATGAACACTGAAGCTTTCTTT
CAISETAMNTEAFF
>NA|NA|TRBJ1-2|TRBV29-1
TGCAGCGTTCTAATGTGGGGGGGAATCGACTATGGCTACACCTTC
CSVLMWGGIDYGYTF
>NA|NA|TRBJ1-3|TRBV5-1
TGCGCCAGCAGCTTCGGACCGTACTCTGGAAACACCATATATTTT
CASSFGPYSGNTIYF
>TRBD1|NA|TRBJ1-1|TRBV5-4
TGTGCCAGCAGCTTGGTCAGGGGGAGGACTGAAGCTTTCTTT
CASSLVRGRTEAFF
>TRBD2|NA|TRBJ2-4|TRBV3-1/TRBV3-2
TGTGCCAGCAGCCAAGTTCTCACTAGCGGGGTGGGCATTCAGTACTTC
CASSQVLTSGVGIQYF
>NA|NA|TRBJ1-5|TRBV24-1
TGTGCCACCAGTGACTCTGGTGCCGGAGGCAATCAGCCCCAGCATTTT
CATSDSGAGGNQPQHF
>NA|NA|TRBJ2-1|TRBV7-9
TGTGCCAGCAGCCCCAGGCGAAAGAATGAGCAGTTCTTC
CASSPRRKNEQFF
>NA|NA|TRBJ2-7|TRBV6-1
TGTGCCAGCAGTGAAGGCGGCTCCTACGAGCAGTACTTC
CASSEGGSYEQYF
>NA|NA|TRBJ1-5|TRBV6-2/TRBV6-3
TGTGCCAGCAGTAATGGTAGGGAAAATCAGCCCCAGCATTTT
CASSNGRENQPQHF
>NA|once|TRBJ1-1|TRBV12-3/TRBV12-4
TGTGCCTGCCGGACAGATAGGAACACTGAAGCTTTCTTT
CACRTDRNTEAFF
>NA|NA|TRBJ1-3|TRBV29-1
TGCAGCGTTGAAGATCCCAGGGAGGGAAACACCATATATTTT
CSVEDPREGNTIYF
>NA|NA|TRBJ1-5|TRBV11-2
TGTGCCAGCAGCCCCAAGGGGGACAATCAGCCCCAGCATTTT
CASSPKGDNQPQHF